This paragraph covers one T cell receptor (beta chain) sequence. The antigen remains undetermined. This sample is drawn from a study of cytomegalovirus exposure and HLA in healthy donors. Study details: The same platform was used for the approximately 120 validation repertoires as for the roughly 730 first-cohort repertoires, as reported in a later analysis.

V shed 4 bases, J shed 6 bases, and the junction held 6 bases outside the gene matches. CDR1 SGHDT and CDR2 YYEEEE come from the germline V gene. This CDR3 comprises 14 residues. General study findings and limits: One later analysis, an examination of the 90 to 150 validation repertoires, found that first-cohort TCR clusters tended to co-occur in them. The study recorded around 160 TCR beta chains that were cytomegalovirus-associated.

Data came from immunoSEQ multiplex PCR; TCRdb stores just in-frame clones and leaves some out. This table holds roughly 65,000 clones, about 92% found once. This TCR was recovered from a man aged 18 to 29 in good health and CMV-seropositive. The chain joins TRBV5-6 to TRBJ2-2; TRBD1 matches at 7 bases. The sample taken for sequencing was PBMCs. The CDR3 DNA sequence: TGTGCCAGCAGCGCAAACAGGGGAGCCGGGGAGCTGTTTTTT. Protein product: CASSANRGAGELFF.